The TCR beta chain described here comes from a study of T cells in Graves' hyperthyroidism and ophthalmopathy. As for the study in general: Peripheral blood draws took place at initial diagnosis, ahead of any treatment.

Findings and caveats of the study: Ophthalmopathy and stable hyperthyroidism were told apart by a 13 V-J model. Median prediction lead before ophthalmopathy onset was 5 to 7.5 months with the model.

Germline trimming cut 1 base from V and 0 bases from J; bases unmatched to any gene: 2. Germline-derived CDR1 and CDR2 are LGHNA and YSLEER. The CDR3 totals 15 residues. Amplification targeted TCR beta CDR3 regions from RNA transcripts. The TCR CDR3 first-round RT-PCR relied on the HTBI primer set. MiXCR, run by TCRdb on the multiplex PCR reads, gives a single entry per CDR3 protein. Counted here are under 800,000 distinct CDR3 sequences, less than 15% occurring once; the ten biggest clones make up roughly 10%. Each patient was aged 18 to 65 and had newly diagnosed hyperthyroidism of under 2 months' duration. Only a few counts were recorded for this clonotype. What it binds is unknown.

What was sequenced was blood. The chain has TRBV4-3 and TRBJ2-7; 8 bases are a match to TRBD2. The TCR sequence derives from a woman aged 18-35 years with Graves' hyperthyroidism. CDR3 residues: CASSQGLASSYEQYF. CDR3 DNA: TGCGCCAGCAGCCAAGGACTAGCGTCCTCCTACGAGCAGTACTTC.